One TCR beta chain is described in this entry. Its specificity is unknown. The data were taken from a study of blood T cells in healthy people across ages. At the level of the study: Per two T cells, about one barcoded beta molecule was captured through template switching. Whole-study results and caveats: Using unsorted PBMCs precluded a conclusive naive versus antigen-experienced comparison.

Trimming cost V 2 bases and J 7 bases; bases outside gene matches: 11. The germline CDR1 and CDR2 sequences are LGHDT and YNNKEL (reference sequence). The CDR3 totals 15 residues. Sample-barcoded 5' priming and a J-beta primer mix drove a second PCR of about 7 to 11 cycles. Every cDNA was tagged by a template-switch adaptor with 12 random nucleotides. MiXCR, applied by TCRdb to the 5' RACE reads, yields one record per CDR3 protein. Of 850,000 to 1,300,000 distinct CDR3 sequences in the sample, over 35% were seen once. The sample providers were healthy Caucasian people from Russia, aged about 6 to 95. Material: blood. The sequence was obtained from a woman aged 60-75 years in good health. This chain uses TRBV3-1 with TRBJ2-7, with 7 bases fitting TRBD1. Written as DNA, the CDR3 is TGTGCCAGCAGCCAATTTAGGACAGGAGCGTGGGAGCAGTACTTC. Its translation is CASSQFRTGAWEQYF.